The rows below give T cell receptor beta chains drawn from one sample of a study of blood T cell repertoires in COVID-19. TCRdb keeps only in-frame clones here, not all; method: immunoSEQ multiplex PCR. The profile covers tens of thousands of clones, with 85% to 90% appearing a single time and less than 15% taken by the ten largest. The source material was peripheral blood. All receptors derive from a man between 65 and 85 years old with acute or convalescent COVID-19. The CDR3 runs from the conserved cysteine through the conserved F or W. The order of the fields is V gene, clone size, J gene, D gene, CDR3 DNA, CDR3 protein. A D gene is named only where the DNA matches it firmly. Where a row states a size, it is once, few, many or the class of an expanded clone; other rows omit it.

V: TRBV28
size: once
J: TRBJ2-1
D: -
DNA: TGTGCCAGCGCACGGGCGGGGACGAATGAGCAGTTCTTC
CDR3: CASARAGTNEQFF

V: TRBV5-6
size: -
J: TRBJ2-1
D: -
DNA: TGTGCCAGCAGCTTAGTCGGGACTTGGGACAATGAGCAGTTCTTC
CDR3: CASSLVGTWDNEQFF

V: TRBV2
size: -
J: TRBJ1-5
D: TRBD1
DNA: TGTGCCAGCCTGGACAGGGGTCCACCAAATCAGCCCCAGCATTTT
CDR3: CASLDRGPPNQPQHF

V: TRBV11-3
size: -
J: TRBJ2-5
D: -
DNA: TGTGCCAGCAGCTTAGGAGATACAGGGTGGTCGGAGACCCAGTACTTC
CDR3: CASSLGDTGWSETQYF

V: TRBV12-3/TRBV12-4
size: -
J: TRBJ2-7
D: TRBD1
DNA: TGTGCCAGCAGTTTTGACAGGGTGGGAGAGCAGTACTTC
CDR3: CASSFDRVGEQYF

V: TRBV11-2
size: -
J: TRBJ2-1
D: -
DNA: TGTGCCAGCAGCTTACGAAGCGGCTCCTACAATGAGCAGTTCTTC
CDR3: CASSLRSGSYNEQFF

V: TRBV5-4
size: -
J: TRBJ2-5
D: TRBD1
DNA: TGTGCCAGCAGCTTCGGACAGGGGGCCAGAGAGACCCAGTACTTC
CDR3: CASSFGQGARETQYF

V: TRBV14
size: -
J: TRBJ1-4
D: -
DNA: TGTGCCAGCAGCCAAGATTCTGGGAGGCGGGAAAAACTGTTTTTT
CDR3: CASSQDSGRREKLFF

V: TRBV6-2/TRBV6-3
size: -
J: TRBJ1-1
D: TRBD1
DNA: TGTGCCAGCAGCCTCGACAGGGCGAACACTGAAGCTTTCTTT
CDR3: CASSLDRANTEAFF

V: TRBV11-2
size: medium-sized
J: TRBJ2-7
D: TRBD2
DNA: TGTGCCAGCAGCATAGGCGGGGGAACTAGCGGCCTCTACGAGCAGTACTTC
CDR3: CASSIGGGTSGLYEQYF

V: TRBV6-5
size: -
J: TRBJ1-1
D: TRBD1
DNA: TGTGCCAGCAGTCAGGGACAGGGGATGAACACTGAAGCTTTCTTT
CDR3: CASSQGQGMNTEAFF

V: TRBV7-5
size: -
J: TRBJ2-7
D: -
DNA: TGTGCCAGAAGCTTAGGTAGCGGGGTGGGTTGGTCCTACGAGCAGTACTTC
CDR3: CARSLGSGVGWSYEQYF

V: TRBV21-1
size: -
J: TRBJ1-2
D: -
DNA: TGTGCCAGCAGCACCTCGGCCCGGGACAGCTTCTATGGCTACACCTTC
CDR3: CASSTSARDSFYGYTF

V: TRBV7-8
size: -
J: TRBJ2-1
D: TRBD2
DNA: TGTGCCAGCAGGGATTGGACTAGCGGGCCACTTTACAATGAGCAGTTCTTC
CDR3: CASRDWTSGPLYNEQFF

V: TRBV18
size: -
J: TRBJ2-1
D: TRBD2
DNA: TGTGCCAGCTCACCACCTAGCGGGACCTACAATGAGCAGTTCTTC
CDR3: CASSPPSGTYNEQFF

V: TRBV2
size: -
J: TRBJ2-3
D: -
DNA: TGTGCCAGCAGTGTATGGGGGCAGGGAACAGATACGCAGTATTTT
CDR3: CASSVWGQGTDTQYF

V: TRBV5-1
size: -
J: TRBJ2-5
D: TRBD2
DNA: TGCGCCAGCAGCTGGACTAGCGGGGGGAGTGGTAAAGAGACCCAGTACTTC
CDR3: CASSWTSGGSGKETQYF

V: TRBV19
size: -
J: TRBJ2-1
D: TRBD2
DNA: TGTGCCAGTAGTAGGCTAGCGGGGTTCAATGAGCAGTTCTTC
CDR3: CASSRLAGFNEQFF

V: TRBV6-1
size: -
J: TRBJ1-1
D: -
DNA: TGTGCCAGCAGTGAGAGGACACCCATGAACACTGAAGCTTTCTTT
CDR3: CASSERTPMNTEAFF

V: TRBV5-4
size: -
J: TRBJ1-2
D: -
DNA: TGTGCCAGCACCCGCTCGGGGGATGGCTACACCTTC
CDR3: CASTRSGDGYTF

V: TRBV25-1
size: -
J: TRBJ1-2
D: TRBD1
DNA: TGTGCCAGCAGGAAAACAGGGGTAAACTATGGCTACACCTTC
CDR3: CASRKTGVNYGYTF

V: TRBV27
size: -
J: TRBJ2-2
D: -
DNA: TGTGCCAGCAGCCTCACAGGGCAGGGTGGCACCGGGGAGCTGTTTTTT
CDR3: CASSLTGQGGTGELFF

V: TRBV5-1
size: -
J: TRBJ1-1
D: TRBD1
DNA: TGCGCCAGCAGCACGGGACAGGGGGCGAACACTGAAGCTTTCTTT
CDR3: CASSTGQGANTEAFF

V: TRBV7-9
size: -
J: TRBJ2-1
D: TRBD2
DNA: TGTGCCAGCAGCCTCGGGACTAGATACAATGAGCAGTTCTTC
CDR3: CASSLGTRYNEQFF

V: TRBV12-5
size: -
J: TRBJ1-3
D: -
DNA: TGTGCTAGTGTGGCAGACTCTGGAAACACCATATATTTT
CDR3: CASVADSGNTIYF

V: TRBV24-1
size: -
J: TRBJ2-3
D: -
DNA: TGTGCCACCGGAACTATAGCGGCTAGCACAGATACGCAGTATTTT
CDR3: CATGTIAASTDTQYF

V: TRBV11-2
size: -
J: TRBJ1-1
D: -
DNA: TGTGCCAGCAGCTTAGAACAGGTTGAAGCTTTCTTT
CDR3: CASSLEQVEAFF

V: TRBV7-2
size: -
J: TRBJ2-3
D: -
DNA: TGTGCCAGCAGCTTACGCCAGTTCGCGGGGCCACAAAGCACAGATACGCAGTATTTT
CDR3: CASSLRQFAGPQSTDTQYF

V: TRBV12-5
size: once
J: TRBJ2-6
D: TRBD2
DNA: TGTGCTAGTGGTTTGGTAATCCTAGGACTAGCGGGAGGGTCTGGGGCCAACGTCCTGACTTTC
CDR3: CASGLVILGLAGGSGANVLTF

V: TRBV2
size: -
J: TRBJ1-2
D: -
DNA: TGTGCCAGCAGTGATGTAGCGAGCTATGGCTACACCTTC
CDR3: CASSDVASYGYTF

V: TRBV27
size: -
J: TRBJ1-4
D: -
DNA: TGTGCCAGCAGTCCCCCCGGGAGAAATGAAAAACTGTTTTTT
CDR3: CASSPPGRNEKLFF

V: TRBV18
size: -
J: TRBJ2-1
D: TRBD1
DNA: TGTGCCAGCTCCCGGGACAGGGGCCAACATGAGCAGTTCTTC
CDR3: CASSRDRGQHEQFF

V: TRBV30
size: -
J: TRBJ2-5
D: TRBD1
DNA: TGTGCCTGGAGTAATACCGACAGGGTAGAGACCCAGTACTTC
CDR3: CAWSNTDRVETQYF

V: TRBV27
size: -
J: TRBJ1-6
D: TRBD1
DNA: TGTGCCAGCAGGGCGGGACAGGGGGCGGTTTCACCCCTCCACTTT
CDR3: CASRAGQGAVSPLHF

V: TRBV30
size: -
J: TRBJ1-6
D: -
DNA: TGTGCCTGGAGTTACTCGGGGGACTGGTCACCCCTCCACTTT
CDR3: CAWSYSGDWSPLHF

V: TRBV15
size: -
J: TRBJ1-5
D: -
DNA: TGTGCCACCAGCAGAGACAGGGGTAGCAATCAGCCCCAGCATTTT
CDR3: CATSRDRGSNQPQHF

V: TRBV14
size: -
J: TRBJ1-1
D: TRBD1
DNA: TGTGCCAGCAGCCAAGGGGACAGGGATAAAGCTTTCTTT
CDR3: CASSQGDRDKAFF

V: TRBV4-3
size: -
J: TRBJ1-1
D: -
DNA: TGCGCCAGCAGCCAAGATCCTCCTGAGCTAGTCTTT
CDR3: CASSQDPPELVF

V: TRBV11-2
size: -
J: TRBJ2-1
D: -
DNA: TGTGCCAGCAGCTCCGTTAGCAGCTACAATGAGCAGTTCTTC
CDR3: CASSSVSSYNEQFF

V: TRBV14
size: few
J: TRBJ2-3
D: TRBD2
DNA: TGTGCCAGCAGCCAAGAGTCTAGCGGGCAGTATTTT
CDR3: CASSQESSGQYF

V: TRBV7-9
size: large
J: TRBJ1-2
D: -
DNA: TGTGCCAGCAGCCCCGACAGTTCTCCACTGGATGGCTACACCTTC
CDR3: CASSPDSSPLDGYTF

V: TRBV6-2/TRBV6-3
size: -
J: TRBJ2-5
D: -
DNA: TGTGCCAGCAGTTATCGGGACAAGAGCCAAGAGACCCAGTACTTC
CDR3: CASSYRDKSQETQYF

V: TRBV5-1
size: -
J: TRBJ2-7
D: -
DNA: TGCGCCAGCAGCTTGCAAAAGGGGGTCTACGAGCAGTACTTC
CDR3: CASSLQKGVYEQYF

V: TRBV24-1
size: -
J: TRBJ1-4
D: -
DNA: TGTGCCACCAGTGACCCGGACTTGGAAGAAAAACTGTTTTTT
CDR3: CATSDPDLEEKLFF